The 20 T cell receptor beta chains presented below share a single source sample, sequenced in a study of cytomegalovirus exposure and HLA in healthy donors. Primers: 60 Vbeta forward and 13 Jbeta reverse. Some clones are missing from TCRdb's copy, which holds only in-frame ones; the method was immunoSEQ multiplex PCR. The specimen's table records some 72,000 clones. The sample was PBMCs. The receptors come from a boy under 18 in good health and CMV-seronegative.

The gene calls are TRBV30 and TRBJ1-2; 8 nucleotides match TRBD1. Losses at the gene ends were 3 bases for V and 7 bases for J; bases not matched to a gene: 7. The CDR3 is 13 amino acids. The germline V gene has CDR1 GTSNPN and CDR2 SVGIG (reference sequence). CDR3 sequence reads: CAWSGQGRAGYTF. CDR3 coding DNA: TGTGCCTGGAGCGGACAGGGAAGGGCTGGCTACACCTTC.

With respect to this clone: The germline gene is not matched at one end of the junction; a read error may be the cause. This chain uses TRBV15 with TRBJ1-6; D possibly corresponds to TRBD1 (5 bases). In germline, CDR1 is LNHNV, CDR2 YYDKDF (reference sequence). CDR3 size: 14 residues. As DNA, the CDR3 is TGTGCCACCAGTGTCAGGGCCTATGATTCACCCCTCCACTTT. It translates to CATSVRAYDSPLHF.

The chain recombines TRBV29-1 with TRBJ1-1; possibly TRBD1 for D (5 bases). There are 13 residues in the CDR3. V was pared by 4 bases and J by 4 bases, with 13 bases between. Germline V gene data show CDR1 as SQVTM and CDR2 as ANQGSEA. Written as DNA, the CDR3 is TGCAGCGTTGCCCGGCAGGGAGGCACTGAAGCTTTCTTT. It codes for CSVARQGGTEAFF.

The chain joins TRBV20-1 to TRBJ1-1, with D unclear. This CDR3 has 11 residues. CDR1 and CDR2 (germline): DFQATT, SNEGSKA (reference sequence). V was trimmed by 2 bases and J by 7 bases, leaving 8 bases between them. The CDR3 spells CSARRSVEAFF. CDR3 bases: TGCAGTGCTAGAAGGAGTGTTGAAGCTTTCTTT.

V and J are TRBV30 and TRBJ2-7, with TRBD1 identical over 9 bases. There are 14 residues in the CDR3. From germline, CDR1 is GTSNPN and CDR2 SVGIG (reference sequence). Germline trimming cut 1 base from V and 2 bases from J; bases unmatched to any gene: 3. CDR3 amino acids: CAWSAGTGTYEQYF. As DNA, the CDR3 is TGTGCCTGGAGTGCCGGGACAGGGACCTACGAGCAGTACTTC.

The chain's CDR3 is CASSDPTANYGYTF. The DNA for the CDR3 is TGTGCCAGCAGTGACCCGACAGCAAACTATGGCTACACCTTC. V gene TRBV6-1 combines with J gene TRBJ1-2, with D perhaps matching TRBD1 (5 bases). The CDR3 sequence is 14 residues long. Trimming left V 3 bases short and J 2 bases short, with 10 bases between. CDR1 and CDR2 from the germline V gene are MNHNS and SASEGT.

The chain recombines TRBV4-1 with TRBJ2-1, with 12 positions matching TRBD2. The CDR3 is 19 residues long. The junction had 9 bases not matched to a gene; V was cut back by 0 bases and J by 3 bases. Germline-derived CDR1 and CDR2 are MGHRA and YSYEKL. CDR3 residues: CASSQDRSTSGRDYNEQFF. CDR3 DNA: TGCGCCAGCAGCCAAGACCGGTCGACTAGCGGGAGAGACTACAATGAGCAGTTCTTC.

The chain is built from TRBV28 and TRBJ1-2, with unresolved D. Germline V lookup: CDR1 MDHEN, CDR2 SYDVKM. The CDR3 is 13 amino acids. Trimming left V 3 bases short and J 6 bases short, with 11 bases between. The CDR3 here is CASSLDWENGYTF. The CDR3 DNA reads TGTGCCAGCAGTTTGGATTGGGAGAATGGCTACACCTTC.

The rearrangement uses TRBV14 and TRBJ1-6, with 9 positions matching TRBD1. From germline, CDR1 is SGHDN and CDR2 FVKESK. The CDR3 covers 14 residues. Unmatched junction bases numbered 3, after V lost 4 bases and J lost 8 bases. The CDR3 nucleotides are TGTGCCAGCAGCCTACGGACAGGGGATTCACCCCTCCACTTT. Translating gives CASSLRTGDSPLHF.

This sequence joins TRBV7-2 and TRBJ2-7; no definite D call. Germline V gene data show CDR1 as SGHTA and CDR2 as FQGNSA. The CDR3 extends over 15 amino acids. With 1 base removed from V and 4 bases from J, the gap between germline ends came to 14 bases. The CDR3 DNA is TGTGCCAGCAGCTTAGACTTACGGCTAGGATACGAGCAGTACTTC. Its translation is CASSLDLRLGYEQYF.

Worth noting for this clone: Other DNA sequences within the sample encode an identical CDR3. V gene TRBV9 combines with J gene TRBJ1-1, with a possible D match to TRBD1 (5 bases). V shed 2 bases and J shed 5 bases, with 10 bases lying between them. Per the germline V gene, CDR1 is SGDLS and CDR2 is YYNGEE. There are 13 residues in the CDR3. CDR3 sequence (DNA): TGTGCCAGCAGCGTTGACAGCGGGACTGAAGCTTTCTTT. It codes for CASSVDSGTEAFF.

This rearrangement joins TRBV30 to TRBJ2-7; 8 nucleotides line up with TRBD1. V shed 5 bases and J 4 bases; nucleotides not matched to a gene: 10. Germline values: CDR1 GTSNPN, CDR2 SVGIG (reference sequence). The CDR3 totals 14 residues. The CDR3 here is CAWATGTGDYEQYF. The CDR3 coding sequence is TGTGCCTGGGCAACCGGGACAGGCGATTACGAGCAGTACTTC.

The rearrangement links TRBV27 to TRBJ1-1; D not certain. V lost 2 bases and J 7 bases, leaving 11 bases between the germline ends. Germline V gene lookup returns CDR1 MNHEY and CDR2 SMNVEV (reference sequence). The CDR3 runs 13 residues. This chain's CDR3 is CASSLRTENEAFF. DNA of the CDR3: TGTGCCAGCAGTTTACGAACAGAGAATGAAGCTTTCTTT.

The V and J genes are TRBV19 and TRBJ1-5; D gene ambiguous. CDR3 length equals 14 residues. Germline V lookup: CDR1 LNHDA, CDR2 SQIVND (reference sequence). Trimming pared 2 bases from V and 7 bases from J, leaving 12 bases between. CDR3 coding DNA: TGTGCCAGTAGTATAACCGTATCAGAACAGCCCCAGCATTTT. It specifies CASSITVSEQPQHF. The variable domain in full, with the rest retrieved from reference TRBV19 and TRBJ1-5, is DGGITQSPKYLFRKEGQNVTLSCEQNLNHDAMYWYRQDPGQGLRLIYYSQIVNDFQKGDIAEGYSVSREKKESFPLTVTSAQKNPTAFYLCASSITVSEQPQHFGDGTRLSIL.

The CDR3 nucleotides are TGTGCCAGCAGCTTAGCGGCCTGGAGGGTGGGTACCTACGAGCAGTACTTC. Translation: CASSLAAWRVGTYEQYF. The J gene is TRBJ2-7, the V gene TRBV11-2, with D tentatively TRBD2 (6 bases). Germline V gene sequence: CDR1 SGHAT, CDR2 FQNNGV. The CDR3 has 17 amino acids. V lost 1 base and J lost 2, with 18 bases in between. Full variable domain (missing parts from reference TRBV11-2 and TRBJ2-7): EAGVAQSPRYKIIEKRQSVAFWCNPISGHATLYWYQQILGQGPKLLIQFQNNGVVDDSQLPKDRFSAERLKGVDSTLKIQPAKLEDSAVYLCASSLAAWRVGTYEQYFGPGTRLTVT.

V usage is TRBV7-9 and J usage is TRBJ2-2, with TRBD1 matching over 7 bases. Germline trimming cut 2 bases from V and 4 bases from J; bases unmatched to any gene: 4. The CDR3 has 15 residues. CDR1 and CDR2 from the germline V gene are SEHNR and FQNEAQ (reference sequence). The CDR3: CASSLWTGGTGELFF. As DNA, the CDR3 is TGTGCCAGCAGCTTATGGACAGGCGGCACCGGGGAGCTGTTTTTT.

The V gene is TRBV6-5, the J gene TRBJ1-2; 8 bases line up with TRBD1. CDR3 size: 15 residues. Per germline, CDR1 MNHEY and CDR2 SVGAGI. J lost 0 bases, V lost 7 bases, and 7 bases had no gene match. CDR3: CASKRRDRTNYGYTF. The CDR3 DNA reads TGTGCCAGCAAACGCCGGGACAGGACTAACTATGGCTACACCTTC.

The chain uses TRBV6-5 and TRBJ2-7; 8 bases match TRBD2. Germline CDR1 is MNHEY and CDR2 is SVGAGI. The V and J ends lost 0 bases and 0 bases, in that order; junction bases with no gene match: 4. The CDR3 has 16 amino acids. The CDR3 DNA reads TGTGCCAGCAGTTACTCGACGGGAGGGAACTCCTACGAGCAGTACTTC. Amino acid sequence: CASSYSTGGNSYEQYF.

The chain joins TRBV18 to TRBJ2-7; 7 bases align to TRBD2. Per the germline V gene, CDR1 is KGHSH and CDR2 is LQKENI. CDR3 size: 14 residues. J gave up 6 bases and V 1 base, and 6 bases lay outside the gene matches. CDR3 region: CASSPQGGVGEQYF. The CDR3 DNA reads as TGTGCCAGCTCACCACAGGGAGGGGTGGGCGAGCAGTACTTC.

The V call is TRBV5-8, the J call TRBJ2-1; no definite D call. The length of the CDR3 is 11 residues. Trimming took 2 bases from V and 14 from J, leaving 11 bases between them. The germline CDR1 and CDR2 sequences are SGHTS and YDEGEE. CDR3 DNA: TGTGCCAGCAGCTTCGGATCCCGGGAGTTCTTC. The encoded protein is CASSFGSREFF.